A single sample is the source of the 3 T cell receptor beta chains below, sequenced in a study of tissue T cells after allogeneic stem cell transplantation. Clones were read by immunoSEQ multiplex PCR, and TCRdb kept only the in-frame ones, dropping some. The sample includes some 22,000 clones, approximately 69% of them seen just once. Input material: blood. Receptors were obtained from a female BALB/c mouse in good health. The mouse line has the MHC haplotype H2-d.

Remarks on this clone: These gene names are mouse names. The CDR3 is cut off 1 residue early in the read; its end comes from the germline J gene. The genes are TRBV4 and TRBJ2-7; no reliable D call. The CDR3 totals 13 residues. Germline V CDR1 and CDR2: LGHDT, YNNKQL (reference sequence). V lost 4 bases and J 0 bases, leaving 7 bases between the germline ends. This CDR3 is CASSLHVSYEQYF. The CDR3 DNA, read in part, is TGTGCCAGCAGCTTACACGTCTCCTATGAACAGTAC.

Of note for this clone: Genes and germline come from the mouse. Read coverage stops 1 residue before the CDR3 terminus; the germline J gene supplies the remainder. The rearrangement joins TRBV20 to TRBJ2-2; TRBD1 or TRBD2 may be the D gene (5 bases each). CDR1 and CDR2 (germline): GFQATS, STVNSAI. V gave up 0 bases and J gave up 6 bases, with 8 bases separating them. CDR3 length: 13 residues. CDR3 DNA (partial): TGTGGTGCTAGGGATGGGGCCGCCGGGCAGCTCTAC. It translates to CGARDGAAGQLY. The entire CDR3 sequence reads CGARDGAAGQLYF.

Details on this clone: Mouse gene names apply. The read ends 1 residue shy of where the CDR3 ends; the end is completed using the germline J gene. V and J are TRBV13-2 and TRBJ1-3, with 9 bases fitting TRBD1. The CDR3 loop spans 15 amino acids. Losses at the gene ends were 3 bases for V and 2 bases for J; bases not matched to a gene: 3. From germline, CDR1 is NNHNN and CDR2 SYGAGS (reference sequence). CDR3 DNA, as far as it was read: TGTGCCAGCGGTGTCCGGGACAGGGCTGGAAATACGCTCTAT. Protein product: CASGVRDRAGNTLY. The full CDR3 protein is CASGVRDRAGNTLYF.